This T cell receptor beta chain was captured in a study of CD8 T cells in ankylosing spondylitis. Study results and caveats: Earlier studies detected some motif variants in reactive arthritis synovial fluid and blood. Disease-linked clones were found to be CD8+ and relatively rare in peripheral blood.

The sample holds many counts of this clonotype. Its specificity is unknown. Each TCR beta library was made by quantitative 5'-RACE that incorporated molecular barcodes. TCRdb independently ran MiXCR on the 5' RACE reads; one entry per CDR3 protein. This table holds about 140,000 distinct CDR3 sequences, 6.5% to 8.5% found once. The sequenced material came from synovial fluid, either unsorted or a sorted T cell fraction (not recorded which). This sequence was found in a male donor with ankylosing spondylitis.

CDR3 residues: CATRDQGAYGYTF. The CDR3 DNA is TGTGCCACCCGGGACCAGGGGGCATATGGCTACACCTTC. The chain recombines TRBV27 with TRBJ1-2; 8 nucleotides match TRBD1. V shed 10 bases and J 5 bases; nucleotides not matched to a gene: 9. The length of the CDR3 is 13 residues. Germline-derived CDR1 and CDR2 are MNHEY and SMNVEV (reference sequence).